One TCR beta chain is described in this entry. Produced via immunoSEQ multiplex PCR; TCRdb's table is partial and in-frame only. The sample holds 65,000 to 80,000 clones, around four fifths seen once. V lost 8 bases and J 4 bases, leaving 9 bases between the germline ends. This CDR3 is built from 12 residues. Per germline, CDR1 MDHEN and CDR2 SYDVKM. This specimen comes from a study of blood T cell repertoires in COVID-19. About the study: From T cells, B-cell-depleted T cells, or PBMCs came the material, which was cDNA or gDNA.

The source material was peripheral blood. The V and J genes are TRBV28 and TRBJ1-3, with D possibly matching TRBD1 (6 bases). This clonotype was sampled from a human donor in a cohort sampled during active COVID-19. The CDR3 is CASAGTGNTIYF. CDR3 sequence (DNA): TGTGCCAGCGCAGGGACAGGAAACACCATATATTTT.